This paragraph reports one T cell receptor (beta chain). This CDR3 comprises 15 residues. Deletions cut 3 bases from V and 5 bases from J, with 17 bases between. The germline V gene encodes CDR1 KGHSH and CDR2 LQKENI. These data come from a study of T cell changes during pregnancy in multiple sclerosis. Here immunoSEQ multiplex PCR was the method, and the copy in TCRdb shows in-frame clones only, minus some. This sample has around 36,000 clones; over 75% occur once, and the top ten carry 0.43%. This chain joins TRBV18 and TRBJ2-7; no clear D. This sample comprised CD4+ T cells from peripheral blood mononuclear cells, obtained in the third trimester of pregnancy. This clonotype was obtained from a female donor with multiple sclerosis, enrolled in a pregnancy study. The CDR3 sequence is CASSPTSGVRDEQYF. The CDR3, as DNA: TGTGCCAGCTCACCCACCTCGGGTGTCCGGGACGAGCAGTACTTC.